This T cell receptor (beta chain) was observed in a study of shared clonotypes between healthy human individuals. This clone was recorded only once. What it recognizes is unknown. TCRdb keeps only in-frame clones here, not all; method: immunoSEQ multiplex PCR. The data show 800,000 to 1,200,000 clones, around 82% seen once. Points from the study as a whole: Limitation of the genetic and exposure-history diversity represented came from the few donors.

Between the trimmed V and J ends, which lost 2 bases and 3 bases, there was a span of 9 bases. Germline V gene lookup returns CDR1 MDHEN and CDR2 SYDVKM. The CDR3 extends over 14 amino acids. The chain carries TRBV28 and TRBJ2-3; no definite D call. This receptor was identified in a man between 18 and 29 years old in good health. Some clones in this sample may be carry-over from other donors' samples. Sequencing was performed on memory CD4+ T cells from PBMCs. Subset meaning: CD45RA-negative fraction. This CDR3 is CASSLVRLTDTQYF. As DNA, the CDR3 is TGTGCCAGCAGTTTAGTCAGGCTTACAGATACGCAGTATTTT.